The sequence of this T cell receptor beta chain was determined in a study of T cell responses to AZD1222 COVID-19 vaccine. Profiling relied on immunoSEQ multiplex PCR, and the TCRdb table lists in-frame clones only, not all of them. Seen here are 180,000 or so clones, about 90% observed once, and the top ten hold approximately 1.3%. Study-wide results and caveats: The sample set comprised mostly white British donors with more females, and clonal diversity was possibly underestimated.

CDR1 and CDR2 from the germline V gene are LGHNA and YNFKEQ. The V end was cut by 3 bases, the J end by 0 bases, with 14 bases between. CDR3 length: 16 residues. Points on this clone: Its antigen remains unidentified.

The chain is built from TRBV4-2 and TRBJ1-1; possible D gene TRBD1, 5 bases. This TCR came from an adult who received the AZD1222 COVID-19 vaccine. The sequences come from peripheral blood, collected 28 days after the second AZD1222 dose. The CDR3 region has the DNA TGTGCCAGCAGCCAGGGGGACTTTCGCATGAACACTGAAGCTTTCTTT. This translates into CASSQGDFRMNTEAFF.